This T cell receptor (beta chain) was recorded in a study of shared clonotypes between healthy human individuals. On the study more broadly: Those who served as donors were two women and three men between the ages of 18 and 49.

This table comes from immunoSEQ multiplex PCR, and its TCRdb copy is limited to in-frame clones, with some not included. The data contain some 2 million clones, around 96% of them singletons. CDR1 MNHEY and CDR2 SVGAGI come from the germline V gene. The CDR3 totals 15 residues. With 4 bases clipped from V and 4 bases from J, the junction kept 6 bases outside the gene matches. Findings of the study overall: Shared clonotypes: about 5.3% naive CD4, 3% to 3.5% naive CD8, over 2% memory CD4, 0.35% to 0.5% memory CD8.

As for this clone: The antigen remains undetermined.

The naive CD8 population came from CD45RO-negative cells selected for CCR7, without terminally differentiated effector memory CD45RA+ cells. Sequencing used naive CD8+ T cells sorted from blood. The source is a man between 18 and 35 years old in good health. This chain joins TRBV6-5 and TRBJ2-3, with TRBD1 identical over 9 bases. The CDR3 is CASSFGQGSADTQYF. The CDR3, as DNA: TGTGCCAGCAGTTTTGGACAGGGGAGCGCAGATACGCAGTATTTT.